The rows below give T cell receptor beta chains drawn from one sample of a study of identifying expanded T cells in peripheral blood. TCRdb's copy holds only in-frame clones and misses some; the assay was immunoSEQ multiplex PCR. Of 70,000 to 95,000 clones in the sample, approximately 90% are singletons; the top ten hold 7.3%. Sequenced input: blood. Receptor source: a person between 18 and 75 years old in good health. CDR3s include the opening cysteine and the closing phenylalanine or tryptophan. D genes are given only for firm matches. Clone size is shown for a subset of rows, as once, few, many or a class of expanded clone.

D gene	J gene	V gene	clone size	CDR3 protein
-	TRBJ2-1	TRBV5-8	-	CASSSGLDNEQFF
-	TRBJ1-2	TRBV6-5	-	CASRGRDHGGYTF
-	TRBJ1-6	TRBV29-1	-	CSVAGSYNSPLHF
-	TRBJ1-1	TRBV5-1	-	CASSLEGPEAFF
-	TRBJ1-1	TRBV7-9	-	CASSLGPSSGLTEAFF
TRBD2	TRBJ2-3	TRBV11-1	-	CASSLGPLAGGLYTQYF
-	TRBJ2-7	TRBV20-1	-	CSAILGYEQYF
TRBD1	TRBJ2-1	TRBV19	-	CASSTTGDGEQFF
-	TRBJ1-1	TRBV6-6	-	CASVHQAGAPHEAFF
-	TRBJ2-2	TRBV15	-	CATSRDSGRRNTGELFF
TRBD2	TRBJ2-7	TRBV6-1	-	CASSRLAGDSYEQYF
-	TRBJ2-1	TRBV19	once	CASSIGQGSYNEQFF
-	TRBJ1-1	TRBV7-2	-	CASSPMKRTAEAFF
TRBD1	TRBJ2-1	TRBV27	-	CASSSLQGTYNEQFF
-	TRBJ1-2	TRBV7-9	once	CASSLGAENYGYTF
-	TRBJ1-2	TRBV6-5	-	CASRRAKGDGYTF
-	TRBJ2-3	TRBV5-1	-	CASSLGGYPDTQYF
TRBD1	TRBJ1-2	TRBV12-5	-	CASGLALDRFNGYTF
-	TRBJ1-5	TRBV7-2	few	CASSPGGYQPQHF
TRBD2	TRBJ2-3	TRBV7-2	-	CASSPRLALVVTDTQYF
TRBD1	TRBJ2-7	TRBV9	-	CASSVQAGGMHEQYF
-	TRBJ2-1	TRBV5-1	-	CASRRNSEFSYNEQFF
-	TRBJ2-3	TRBV7-3	few	CASSLTGTYTDTQYF
-	TRBJ2-6	TRBV6-6	few	CASNMGVRSGANVLTF
TRBD2	TRBJ2-1	TRBV2	-	CASTLTSGGLSGEQFF
-	TRBJ1-1	TRBV6-1	-	CASSASRLVRRLTEAFF
TRBD2	TRBJ2-5	TRBV5-6	few	CASSPLGLAGLQETQYF
-	TRBJ1-2	TRBV15	-	CATSSPGVNYGYTF
TRBD1	-	TRBV15	-	CATSRKSGTGAHEQYF
TRBD1	TRBJ1-2	TRBV6-5	-	CASTATGRSYGYTF
-	TRBJ2-5	TRBV18	-	CASSPGAETQYF
-	TRBJ2-1	TRBV25-1	-	CASSEYAGAGEQFF
-	TRBJ1-1	TRBV7-8	-	CASRDWTVMNTEAFF
-	TRBJ1-3	TRBV5-1	-	CASSLARGSPGNTIYF
-	TRBJ2-5	TRBV14	-	CASSQHADGQETQYF
TRBD1	TRBJ2-3	TRBV19	-	CASSKASFRQGYTSTDTQYF
TRBD2	TRBJ2-1	TRBV7-3	-	CASSLGTSSYNEQFF
-	TRBJ1-1	TRBV7-2	-	CASSENTEAFF
-	TRBJ1-1	TRBV5-1	-	CASSRTGTNTEAFF
-	TRBJ2-1	TRBV6-4	-	CASSIGGAYNEQFF
TRBD2	TRBJ2-2	TRBV5-1	-	CATTQRDGPPGTGELFF
TRBD1	TRBJ1-2	TRBV19	-	CASSPDREKLYGYTF